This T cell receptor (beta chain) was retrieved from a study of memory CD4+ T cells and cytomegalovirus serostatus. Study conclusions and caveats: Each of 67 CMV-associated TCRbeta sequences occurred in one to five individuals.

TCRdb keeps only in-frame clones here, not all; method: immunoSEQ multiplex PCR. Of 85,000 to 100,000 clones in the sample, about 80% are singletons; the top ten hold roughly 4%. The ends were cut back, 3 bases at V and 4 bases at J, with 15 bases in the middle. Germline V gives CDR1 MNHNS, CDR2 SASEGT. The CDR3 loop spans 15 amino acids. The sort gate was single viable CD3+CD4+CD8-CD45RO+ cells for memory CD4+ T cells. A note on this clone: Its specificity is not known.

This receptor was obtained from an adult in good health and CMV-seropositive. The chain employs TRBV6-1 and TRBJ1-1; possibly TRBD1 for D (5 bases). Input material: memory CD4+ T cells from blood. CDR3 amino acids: CASSDARRGVTEAFF. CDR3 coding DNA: TGTGCCAGCAGTGATGCTAGGCGAGGGGTCACTGAAGCTTTCTTT.